The sample holds a few counts of the clone carrying this T cell receptor beta chain. Specified time point: sample taken at primary tumor resection. The donors were 72 patients with non-small cell lung cancer that was early-stage and untreated. In each case, whole RNA from tumor, nontumor lung or frozen PBMC was sequenced unsorted. Using its own MiXCR run on the 5' RACE reads, TCRdb lists one record per CDR3 protein. The sample includes around 89,000 distinct CDR3 sequences, 10% to 15% seen only once; the top ten take under 50%. CDR1 is SNHLY, CDR2 FYNNEI, per germline. V was pared by 7 bases and J by 5 bases, with 6 bases of the junction left unmatched. This CDR3 has 14 amino acids. These data are taken from a study of spatial heterogeneity in lung cancer. About the research overall: Raw reads showed each unique TCR and UMI combination turning up more than ten times on average.

The receptor comes from a male donor with early-stage non-small cell lung cancer. The sequenced sample was PBMCs, obtained at surgery. The rearrangement links TRBV2 to TRBJ2-1, with 9 bases aligning to TRBD2. The DNA of the CDR3 is TGTGCCAGCACCCTTGGGACTAGCAACAATGAGCAGTTCTTC. Translation gives CASTLGTSNNEQFF.